The source of this TCR beta chain is a study of cytomegalovirus exposure and HLA in healthy donors. General study points: A few of the chains that were CMV-associated were confirmed in vitro to be specific for CMV antigens.

Germline loops: CDR1 MNHEY, CDR2 SVGAGI. The CDR3 has 15 amino acids. The trim removed 10 bases at V and 3 bases at J, leaving 10 bases unmatched. With regard to this clone: What it binds is not known.

60 Vbeta and 13 Jbeta primers were used in PCR. Libraries were prepared by immunoSEQ multiplex PCR; TCRdb keeps only in-frame clonotypes and omits some of them. The sample includes more than 50,000 clones, roughly 85% of them seen just once. The sequencing input was PBMCs. The origin of this receptor is a female donor in good health and CMV-seronegative. The gene calls are TRBV6-5 and TRBJ2-1, with 9 bases matching TRBD2. The CDR3 spells CANPGFSGGYNEQFF. The CDR3 region has the DNA TGTGCCAACCCGGGGTTTAGCGGGGGCTACAATGAGCAGTTCTTC.